This is a list of T cell receptor beta chains from one sample in a study of blood T cell repertoires in COVID-19. Sequenced by immunoSEQ multiplex PCR; TCRdb stores in-frame clones only, minus some. In the table there are 210,000 or so clones, roughly nine tenths of which are singletons. The source material was PBMCs or T cells enriched from blood (not recorded which). All receptors derive from a woman aged 50 to 60 in a cohort exposed to, infected with or recovered from COVID-19 (not recorded which). Each CDR3 is given with its conserved first and last residue. A D gene is named only where the DNA matches it firmly.

v_gene,j_gene,d_gene,CDR3aa
TRBV7-3,TRBJ1-6,TRBD1,CASSLVVGGQANSPLHF
TRBV6-5,TRBJ1-1,.,CASSYSGPYKLGAFF
TRBV3-1/TRBV3-2,TRBJ2-1,.,CASSQDIGGHPFF
TRBV21-1,TRBJ1-3,.,CASSKPGHCGAGNTIYF
TRBV4-1,TRBJ2-7,.,CASSQVGFAGPNEQYF
TRBV7-2,TRBJ2-7,.,CASSPRGGAYEQYF
TRBV30,TRBJ1-4,TRBD1,CAWSRTYQTGGRAHYEKLFF
TRBV5-1,TRBJ2-3,TRBD2,CASSSISMAGGRTDTQYF
TRBV28,TRBJ1-3,.,CASSFRQAFGNTIYF
TRBV6-2/TRBV6-3,TRBJ2-4,TRBD1,CASSRHGTGSMNIQYF